The T cell receptor beta chain described here comes from a study of T cells in Graves' hyperthyroidism and ophthalmopathy. CDR1 and CDR2 from the germline V gene are KGHSH and LQKENI. The CDR3 extends over 15 amino acids. V shed 0 bases and J shed 3 bases, with 11 bases lying between them. Researchers amplified the TCR beta CDR3 regions from RNA transcripts. Carried out on the TCR CDR3, a first-round RT-PCR used the HTBI primer set. TCRdb ran MiXCR on the multiplex PCR reads and lists one entry per CDR3 protein. This repertoire shows about 520,000 distinct CDR3 sequences, around 24% found once; its top ten account for around 10%.

This TCR came from a woman in her twenties or thirties with Graves' ophthalmopathy. The chain is built from TRBV18 and TRBJ1-1, with unresolved D. Source material: blood. For the CDR3, the DNA is TGTGCCAGCTCACCACCGGCCCCCGGGGACACTGAAGCTTTCTTT. This translates into CASSPPAPGDTEAFF.